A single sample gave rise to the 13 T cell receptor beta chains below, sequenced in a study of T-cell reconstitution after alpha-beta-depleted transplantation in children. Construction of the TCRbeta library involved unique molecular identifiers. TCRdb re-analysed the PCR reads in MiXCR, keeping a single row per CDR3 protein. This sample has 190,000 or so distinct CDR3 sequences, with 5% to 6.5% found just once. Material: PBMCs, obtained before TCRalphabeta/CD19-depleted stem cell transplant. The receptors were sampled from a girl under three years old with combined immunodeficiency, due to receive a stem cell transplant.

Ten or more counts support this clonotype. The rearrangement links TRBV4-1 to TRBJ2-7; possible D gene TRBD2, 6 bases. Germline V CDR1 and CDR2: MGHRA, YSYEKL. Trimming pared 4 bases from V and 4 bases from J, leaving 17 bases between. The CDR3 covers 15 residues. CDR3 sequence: CASSPAGLSDYEQYF. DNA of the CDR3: TGCGCCAGCAGCCCGGCGGGACTTTCCGATTACGAGCAGTACTTC.

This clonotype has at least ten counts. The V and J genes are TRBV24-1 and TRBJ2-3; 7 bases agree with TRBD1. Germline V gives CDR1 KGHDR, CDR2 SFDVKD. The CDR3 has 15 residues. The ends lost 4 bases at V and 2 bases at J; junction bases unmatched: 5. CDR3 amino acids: CATSDDRVPTDTQYF. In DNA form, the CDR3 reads TGTGCCACCAGTGACGACAGGGTTCCCACAGATACGCAGTATTTT.

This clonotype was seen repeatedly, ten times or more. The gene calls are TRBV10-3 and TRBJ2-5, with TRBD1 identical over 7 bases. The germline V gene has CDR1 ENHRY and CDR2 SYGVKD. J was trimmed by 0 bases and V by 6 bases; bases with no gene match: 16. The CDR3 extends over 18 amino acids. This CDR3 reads CAIRTDRVVKGYQETQYF. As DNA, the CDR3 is TGTGCCATCAGGACCGACAGGGTCGTTAAGGGATACCAAGAGACCCAGTACTTC.

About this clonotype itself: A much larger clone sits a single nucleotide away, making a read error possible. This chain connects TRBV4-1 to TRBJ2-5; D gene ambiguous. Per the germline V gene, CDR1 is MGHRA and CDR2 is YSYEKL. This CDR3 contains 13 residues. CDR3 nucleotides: TGCCCAATTGGGAAGGGTTTAGGAGAGACCCAGTACTTC. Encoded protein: CPIGKGLGETQYF.

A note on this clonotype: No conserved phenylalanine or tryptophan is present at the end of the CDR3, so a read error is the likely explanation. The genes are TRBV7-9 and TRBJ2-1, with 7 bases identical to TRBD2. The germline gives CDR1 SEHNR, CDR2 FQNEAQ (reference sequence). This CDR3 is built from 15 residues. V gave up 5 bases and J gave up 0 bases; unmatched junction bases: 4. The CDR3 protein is CASSLSGSSYNEQFI. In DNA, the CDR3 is TGTGCCAGCAGCCTTAGCGGGTCCTCCTACAATGAGCAGTTCATC.

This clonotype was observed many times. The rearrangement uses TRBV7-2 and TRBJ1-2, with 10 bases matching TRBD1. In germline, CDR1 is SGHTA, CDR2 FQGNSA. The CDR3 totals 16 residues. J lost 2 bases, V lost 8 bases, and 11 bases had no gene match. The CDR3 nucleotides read TGTGCCAGCCTCTCATGGGCGGACAGGGGGAACTATGGCTACACCTTC. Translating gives CASLSWADRGNYGYTF.

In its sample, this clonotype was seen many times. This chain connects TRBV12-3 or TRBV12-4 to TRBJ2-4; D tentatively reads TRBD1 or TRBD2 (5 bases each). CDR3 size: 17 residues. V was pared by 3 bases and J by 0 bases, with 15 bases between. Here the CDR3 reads CASSLGDGLIAKNIQYF. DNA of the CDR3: TGTGCCAGCAGTTTGGGGGACGGGCTAATAGCCAAAAACATTCAGTACTTC.

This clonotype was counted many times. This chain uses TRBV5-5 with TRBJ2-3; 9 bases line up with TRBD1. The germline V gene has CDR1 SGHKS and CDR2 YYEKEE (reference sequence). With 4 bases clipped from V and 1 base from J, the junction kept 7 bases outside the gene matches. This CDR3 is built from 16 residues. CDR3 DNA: TGTGCCAGCAGCCTGGGGACAGGGAGGGGCACAGATACGCAGTATTTT. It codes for CASSLGTGRGTDTQYF.

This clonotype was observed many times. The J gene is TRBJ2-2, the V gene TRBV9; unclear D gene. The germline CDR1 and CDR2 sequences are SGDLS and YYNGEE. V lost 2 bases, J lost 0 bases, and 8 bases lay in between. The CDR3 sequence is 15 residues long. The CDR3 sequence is CASSVGGSNTGELFF. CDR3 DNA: TGTGCCAGCAGCGTTGGCGGATCGAACACCGGGGAGCTGTTTTTT.

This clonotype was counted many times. The CDR3 loop is CASSPSPNPLYNEQFF. CDR3 DNA sequence: TGTGCCAGCAGCCCATCCCCCAATCCCCTGTACAATGAGCAGTTCTTC. J is TRBJ2-1 and V is TRBV7-2; D not certain. The CDR3 runs to 16 residues. The germline gives CDR1 SGHTA, CDR2 FQGNSA. V was cut by 5 bases and J by 4 bases, with 18 bases left in between.

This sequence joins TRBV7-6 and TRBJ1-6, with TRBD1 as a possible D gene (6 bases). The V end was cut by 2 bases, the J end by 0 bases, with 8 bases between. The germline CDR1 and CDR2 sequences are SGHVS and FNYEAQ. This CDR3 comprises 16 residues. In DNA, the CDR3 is TGTGCCAGCAGCTTAATGGACAGCTCCTATAATTCACCCCTCCACTTT. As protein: CASSLMDSSYNSPLHF.

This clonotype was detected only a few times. CDR3 nucleotides: TGTGCCAGCAGTTACGCCCCCGGACAGAGCGCCTACGAGCAGTACTTC. Translated, it gives CASSYAPGQSAYEQYF. The chain joins TRBV6-2 or TRBV6-3 to TRBJ2-7; maybe TRBD1 (6 bases). The length of the CDR3 is 16 residues. From germline, CDR1 is MNHEY and CDR2 SVGEGT. V lost 2 bases, J lost 2 bases, and 16 bases lay in between.

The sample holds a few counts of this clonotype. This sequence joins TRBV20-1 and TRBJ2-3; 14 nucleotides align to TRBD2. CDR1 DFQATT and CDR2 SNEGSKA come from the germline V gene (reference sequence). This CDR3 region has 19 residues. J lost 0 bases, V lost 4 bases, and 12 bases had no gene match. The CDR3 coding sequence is TGCAGTGCTATTACCCCGGGACTAGCGGGAGAGTACAGCACAGATACGCAGTATTTT. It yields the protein CSAITPGLAGEYSTDTQYF.